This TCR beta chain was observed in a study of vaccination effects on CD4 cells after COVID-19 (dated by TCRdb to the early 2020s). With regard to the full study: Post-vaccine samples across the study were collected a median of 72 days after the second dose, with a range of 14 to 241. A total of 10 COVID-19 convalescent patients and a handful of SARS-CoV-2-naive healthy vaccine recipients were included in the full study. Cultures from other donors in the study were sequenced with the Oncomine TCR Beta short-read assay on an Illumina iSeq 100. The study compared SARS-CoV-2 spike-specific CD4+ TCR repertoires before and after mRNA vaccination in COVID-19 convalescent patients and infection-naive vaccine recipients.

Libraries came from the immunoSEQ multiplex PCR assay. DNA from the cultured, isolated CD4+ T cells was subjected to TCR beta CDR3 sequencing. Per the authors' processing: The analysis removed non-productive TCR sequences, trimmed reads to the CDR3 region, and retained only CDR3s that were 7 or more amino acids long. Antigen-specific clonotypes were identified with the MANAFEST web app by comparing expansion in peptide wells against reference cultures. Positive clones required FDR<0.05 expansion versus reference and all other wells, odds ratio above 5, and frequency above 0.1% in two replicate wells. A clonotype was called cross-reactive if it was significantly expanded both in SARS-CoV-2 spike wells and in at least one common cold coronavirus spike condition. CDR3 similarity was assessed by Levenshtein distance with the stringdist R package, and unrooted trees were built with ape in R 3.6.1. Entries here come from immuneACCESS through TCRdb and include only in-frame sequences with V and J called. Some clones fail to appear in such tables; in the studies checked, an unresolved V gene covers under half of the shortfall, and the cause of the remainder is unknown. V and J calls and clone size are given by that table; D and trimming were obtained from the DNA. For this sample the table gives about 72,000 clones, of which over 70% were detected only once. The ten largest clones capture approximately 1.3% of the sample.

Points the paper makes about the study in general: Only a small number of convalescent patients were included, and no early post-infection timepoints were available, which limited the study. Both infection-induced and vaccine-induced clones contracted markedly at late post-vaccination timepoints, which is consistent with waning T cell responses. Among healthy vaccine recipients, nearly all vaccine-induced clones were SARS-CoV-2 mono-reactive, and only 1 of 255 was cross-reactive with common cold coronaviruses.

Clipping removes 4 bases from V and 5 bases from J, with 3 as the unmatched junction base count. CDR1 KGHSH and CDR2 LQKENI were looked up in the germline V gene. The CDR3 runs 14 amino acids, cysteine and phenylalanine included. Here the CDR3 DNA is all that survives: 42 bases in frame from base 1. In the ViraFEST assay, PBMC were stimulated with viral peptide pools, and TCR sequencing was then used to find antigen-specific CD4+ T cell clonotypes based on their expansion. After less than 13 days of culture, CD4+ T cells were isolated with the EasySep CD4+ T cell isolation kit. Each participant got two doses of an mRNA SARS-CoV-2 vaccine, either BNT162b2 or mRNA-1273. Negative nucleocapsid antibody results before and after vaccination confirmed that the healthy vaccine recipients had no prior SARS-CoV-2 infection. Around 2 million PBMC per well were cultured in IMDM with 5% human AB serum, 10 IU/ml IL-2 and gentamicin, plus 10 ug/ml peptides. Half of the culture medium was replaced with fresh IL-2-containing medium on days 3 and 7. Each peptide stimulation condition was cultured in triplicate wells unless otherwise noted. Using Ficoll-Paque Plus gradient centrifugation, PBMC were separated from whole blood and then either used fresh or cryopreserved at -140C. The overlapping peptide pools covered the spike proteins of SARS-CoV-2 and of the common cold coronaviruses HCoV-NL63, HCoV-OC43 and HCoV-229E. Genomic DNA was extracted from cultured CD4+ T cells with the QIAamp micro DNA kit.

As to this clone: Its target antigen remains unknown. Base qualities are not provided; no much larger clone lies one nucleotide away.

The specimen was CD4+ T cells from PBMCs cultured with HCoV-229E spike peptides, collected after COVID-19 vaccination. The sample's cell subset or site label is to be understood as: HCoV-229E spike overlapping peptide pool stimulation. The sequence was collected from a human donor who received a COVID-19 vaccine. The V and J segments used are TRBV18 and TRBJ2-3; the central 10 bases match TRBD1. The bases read TGTGCCAGCTCACGGGACAGGGGTGAAGATACGCAGTATTTT. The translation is CASSRDRGEDTQYF.